The text below deals with one T cell receptor (beta chain). Cohort placement rested on clinical history that participants reported themselves. Here immunoSEQ multiplex PCR was the method, and the copy in TCRdb shows in-frame clones only, minus some. The table records about 220,000 clones, around 90% of them present only once. This entry is derived from a study of blood T cell repertoires in COVID-19. Study at large: From the United States, Italy and Spain came samples of acute and convalescent COVID-19. The analysed material was cDNA or gDNA that came from T cells, B-cell-depleted T cells, or PBMCs.

V lost 1 base, J lost 10 bases, and 9 bases lay in between. In germline, CDR1 is LGHNA, CDR2 YSLEER. This CDR3 spans 12 amino acids. The receptor's source is a woman aged 25 to 39 with acute COVID-19. The V gene is TRBV4-3, the J gene TRBJ2-3; D is ambiguous. The source material was PBMCs or T cells enriched from blood (not recorded which). The CDR3 reads CASSQGPRAQYF. CDR3 in DNA: TGCGCCAGCAGCCAAGGTCCCCGGGCGCAGTATTTT.